One and the same sample provided the 28 T cell receptor beta chains below, sequenced in a study of cytomegalovirus exposure and HLA in healthy donors. Data came from immunoSEQ multiplex PCR; TCRdb stores just in-frame clones and leaves some out. The sample lists around 180,000 clones; about 83% were seen once. The sample taken for sequencing was PBMCs. The receptors shown here come from a woman younger than 30 in good health and CMV-seronegative.

This clone showed up just a few times. This chain connects TRBV6-4 to TRBJ1-1, with 11 bases lining up with TRBD1. The CDR3 is 16 residues long. Germline V gene sequence: CDR1 MRHNA, CDR2 SNTAGT. V was pared by 5 bases and J by 5 bases, with 10 bases of the junction left unmatched. The DNA of the CDR3 is TGTGCCAGCAGTCCAGGGACAGGGGGAAGGTGGACTGAAGCTTTCTTT. Protein product: CASSPGTGGRWTEAFF.

The rearrangement uses TRBV10-3 and TRBJ2-5; 9 nucleotides align to TRBD1. V was clipped by 4 bases and J by 5 bases; unmatched bases: 8. Germline CDR1 is ENHRY and CDR2 is SYGVKD. CDR3 length: 15 amino acids. The CDR3 DNA reads as TGTGCCATCAGTGGATCCCGGACAGGGGTCGAGACCCAGTACTTC. It is translated as CAISGSRTGVETQYF.

This clone was detected only a few times. One end of the junction does not line up with germline, which may come from a read error. The rearrangement links TRBV29-1 to TRBJ1-1; possibly TRBD1 for D (6 bases). Germline V gene sequence: CDR1 SQVTM, CDR2 ANQGSEA. This CDR3 has 13 residues. The CDR3 sequence is CSVTLTGNPEAFF. The DNA of the CDR3 is TGCAGCGTCACCTTAACAGGGAACCCTGAAGCTTTCTTT.

This chain connects TRBV4-1 to TRBJ2-7; 9 positions match TRBD1. Trimming at V came to 0 bases and at J to 6 bases, leaving 3 bases not matched to a gene. This CDR3 comprises 14 residues. Germline CDR1 is MGHRA and CDR2 is YSYEKL. This CDR3 reads CASSQEGTGSEQYF. CDR3 coding DNA: TGCGCCAGCAGCCAAGAAGGGACAGGGAGCGAGCAGTACTTC.

V and J are TRBV4-1 and TRBJ2-1, with 10 bases aligning to TRBD2. CDR1 is MGHRA, CDR2 YSYEKL, per germline. V was clipped by 4 bases and J by 10 bases; unmatched bases: 4. This CDR3 region has 13 residues. CDR3 region: CASSRILAGEQFF. CDR3 nucleotides: TGCGCCAGCAGCCGGATACTAGCGGGAGAGCAGTTCTTC.

The J gene is TRBJ1-2, the V gene TRBV7-2; 9 positions agree with TRBD1. J was trimmed by 7 bases and V by 5 bases; bases with no gene match: 17. The CDR3 extends over 17 amino acids. From germline, CDR1 is SGHTA and CDR2 FQGNSA. In nucleotides, the CDR3 is TGTGCCAGCAGCCTTAGTAAAGGTGCACAGGGGGCAGTTGGCTACACCTTC. The encoded protein is CASSLSKGAQGAVGYTF. Complete variable domain (other parts from reference TRBV7-2 and TRBJ1-2): GAGVSQSPSNKVTEKGKDVELRCDPISGHTALYWYRQSLGQGLEFLIYFQGNSAPDKSGLPSDRFSAERTGGSVSTLTIQRTQQEDSAVYLCASSLSKGAQGAVGYTFGSGTRLTVV.

This chain links TRBV7-6 with TRBJ1-1, with D unclear. The CDR3 length is 13 residues. CDR1 SGHVS and CDR2 FNYEAQ come from the germline V gene. Trimming removed 5 bases at V and 8 bases at J, with 15 bases between. DNA for the CDR3: TGTGCCAGCAGCCCCCCCGAGGAGGCAGAAGCTTTCTTT. Its protein is CASSPPEEAEAFF.

The V call is TRBV5-4, the J call TRBJ1-2, with 9 positions matching TRBD1. Germline V gene lookup returns CDR1 SGHNT and CDR2 YYREEE (reference sequence). V lost 4 bases to trimming and J lost 6 bases; unmatched junction nucleotides: 10. This CDR3 region has 15 residues. The CDR3 reads CASSPPGTGRDGYTF. DNA of the CDR3: TGTGCCAGCAGCCCACCCGGGACAGGGAGGGATGGCTACACCTTC.

This rearrangement joins TRBV12-5 to TRBJ1-6; the match to TRBD1 covers 7 bases. The V gene end was trimmed by 0 bases and the J gene end by 10 bases; junction bases not matched to a gene: 6. The germline V gene encodes CDR1 LGHNT and CDR2 FRNRAP. CDR3 length: 15 amino acids. The CDR3 DNA follows: TGTGCTAGTGGTTTGGTATTACAGGGGAGGTCACCCCTCCACTTT. It specifies CASGLVLQGRSPLHF.

The chain recombines TRBV2 with TRBJ1-4; 11 bases map to TRBD1. The CDR3 runs to 16 residues. Unmatched junction bases numbered 6, after V lost 3 bases and J lost 6 bases. The V gene's germline CDR1 is SNHLY and CDR2 FYNNEI. The DNA for the CDR3 is TGTGCCAGCAGTGAGGGGTGGGACAGGGGGTATGAAAAACTGTTTTTT. Translating gives CASSEGWDRGYEKLFF. The complete variable domain, with remaining parts taken from reference TRBV2 and TRBJ1-4, reads EPEVTQTPSHQVTQMGQEVILRCVPISNHLYFYWYRQILGQKVEFLVSFYNNEISEKSEIFDDQFSVERPDGSNFTLKIRSTKLEDSAMYFCASSEGWDRGYEKLFFGSGTQLSVL.

The chain uses TRBV27 and TRBJ2-7; D gene unclear. V was clipped by 5 bases and J by 3 bases, with 17 bases between them. CDR3 length equals 15 residues. The germline gives CDR1 MNHEY, CDR2 SMNVEV (reference sequence). The CDR3: CASSPRSQQVYEQYF. In DNA form, the CDR3 reads TGTGCCAGCAGTCCCCGCAGTCAACAAGTCTACGAGCAGTACTTC.

This clone was observed a few times. This rearrangement joins TRBV6-5 to TRBJ1-2; 7 nucleotides match TRBD1. The CDR3 runs to 13 residues. Germline V gene lookup returns CDR1 MNHEY and CDR2 SVGAGI. V shed 1 base and J 7 bases; nucleotides not matched to a gene: 3. The CDR3 DNA sequence: TGTGCCAGCAGTTACTTCAGGGGGACTGGCTACACCTTC. It encodes CASSYFRGTGYTF.

The genes are TRBV19 and TRBJ1-1, with 12 nucleotides matching TRBD1. Germline CDR1 is LNHDA and CDR2 is SQIVND (reference sequence). This CDR3 spans 16 amino acids. The J segment lost 4 bases and the V segment lost 5 bases, leaving 8 bases of the junction unmatched. CDR3 bases: TGTGCCAGTAGTCCTTGGGACAGGGGGCCGGCCACTGAAGCTTTCTTT. Translation: CASSPWDRGPATEAFF.

The DNA of the CDR3 is TGTGCCAGCCACGCTAGCGGGGGGCCGAAGGGTTACAATGAGCAGTTCTTC. This codes for CASHASGGPKGYNEQFF. The chain has TRBV7-9 and TRBJ2-1; 11 bases map to TRBD2. This CDR3 has 17 residues. The trim removed 8 bases at V and 4 bases at J, leaving 13 bases unmatched. CDR1 is SEHNR, CDR2 FQNEAQ, per germline (reference sequence).

The rearrangement uses TRBV10-2 and TRBJ2-3, with a weak D call TRBD1 (5 bases). Germline V gene data show CDR1 as WSHSY and CDR2 as SAAADI. The CDR3 is 14 amino acids. Deletions cut 0 bases from V and 4 bases from J, with 8 bases between. The CDR3 coding sequence is TGCGCCAGCAGTGAGTCGGCCAGGGCAGATACGCAGTATTTT. Its protein is CASSESARADTQYF.

V usage is TRBV29-1 and J usage is TRBJ2-5; 7 bases agree with TRBD1. V was clipped by 4 bases and J by 4 bases; unmatched bases: 15. The CDR3 length is 16 residues. Germline V gene sequence: CDR1 SQVTM, CDR2 ANQGSEA. For the CDR3, the DNA is TGCAGCGTTGGCGACCCGGGACAGTTAATAGGAGAGACCCAGTACTTC. Translating gives CSVGDPGQLIGETQYF.

This clone was detected only a few times. The rearrangement joins TRBV29-1 to TRBJ1-5; D might be TRBD1 (6 bases). The CDR3 contains 13 residues. CDR1 and CDR2 from the germline V gene are SQVTM and ANQGSEA. Trimming took off 1 base at V and 5 bases at J, with 9 bases between the two ends. The DNA for the CDR3 is TGCAGCGTTGAAGCATCAGGGGATCAGCCCCAGCATTTT. It translates to CSVEASGDQPQHF.

The chain couples TRBV30 to TRBJ1-3; 8 nucleotides match TRBD1. The V segment lost 4 bases and the J segment 6 bases; nucleotides outside the gene matches: 8. Germline-derived CDR1 and CDR2 are GTSNPN and SVGIG (reference sequence). This CDR3 spans 14 amino acids. The CDR3: CAWTGGIIPNTIYF. The CDR3 coding sequence is TGTGCCTGGACAGGGGGCATTATTCCAAACACCATATATTTT. Using reference TRBV30 and TRBJ1-3 for the parts outside the CDR3, the full variable domain is SQTIHQWPATLVQPVGSPLSLECTVEGTSNPNLYWYRQAAGRGLQLLFYSVGIGQISSEVPQNLSASRPQDRQFILSSKKLLLSDSGFYLCAWTGGIIPNTIYFGEGSWLTVV.

The chain employs TRBV11-1 and TRBJ1-1; TRBD1 might be the D (6 bases). The CDR3 consists of 14 residues. Trimming pared 3 bases from V and 4 bases from J, leaving 12 bases between. Germline V CDR1 and CDR2: SGHAT, FQDESV (reference sequence). The CDR3 here is CASSFDQGSTEAFF. CDR3 in DNA: TGTGCCAGCAGCTTCGATCAGGGGAGCACTGAAGCTTTCTTT.

The chain combines TRBV18 with TRBJ1-2, with D perhaps TRBD1 (6 bases). This CDR3 comprises 14 residues. Germline values: CDR1 KGHSH, CDR2 LQKENI. The V and J ends lost 2 bases and 3 bases respectively, with 10 bases between them. Here the CDR3 reads CASSPAGAHYGYTF. DNA of the CDR3: TGTGCCAGCTCACCAGCAGGGGCACACTATGGCTACACCTTC.

The V and J genes are TRBV11-2 and TRBJ2-1; 9 bases agree with TRBD2. The CDR3 runs to 15 residues. The germline V gene has CDR1 SGHAT and CDR2 FQNNGV. J was trimmed by 10 bases and V by 0 bases; bases with no gene match: 7. DNA for the CDR3: TGTGCCAGCAGCTTAGAGGTAGCGGGAGCAGGGGAGCAGTTCTTC. Its protein is CASSLEVAGAGEQFF.

The table lists this clone with a count of one. The chain links TRBV4-1 to TRBJ1-5, with D possibly being TRBD1 (5 bases). The CDR3 sequence is 15 residues long. Trimming took off 3 bases at V and 4 bases at J, with 13 bases between the two ends. Germline values: CDR1 MGHRA, CDR2 YSYEKL. This CDR3 is CASSHPGTSNQPQHF. CDR3 sequence (DNA): TGCGCCAGCAGCCACCCCGGGACTTCAAATCAGCCCCAGCATTTT.

This clone was observed many times. The rearrangement joins TRBV6-1 to TRBJ2-5; 8 bases match TRBD1. With V trimmed by 1 base and J by 5 bases, 6 bases remained unmatched. The CDR3 contains 15 residues. Germline V gene data show CDR1 as MNHNS and CDR2 as SASEGT. The CDR3 nucleotides are TGTGCCAGCAGTGAAGGGGCAGGGGGCGCGGAGACCCAGTACTTC. Protein product: CASSEGAGGAETQYF.

The chain joins TRBV27 to TRBJ2-5; 7 bases fit TRBD2. J lost 0 bases, V lost 3 bases, and 7 bases had no gene match. Germline V gene sequence: CDR1 MNHEY, CDR2 SMNVEV (reference sequence). This CDR3 has 16 amino acids. The CDR3 is CASSFTLAADQETQYF. The DNA of the CDR3 is TGTGCCAGCAGTTTTACGCTAGCGGCAGACCAAGAGACCCAGTACTTC.

This rearrangement joins TRBV5-1 to TRBJ2-7; no definite D call. Germline-derived CDR1 and CDR2 are SGHRS and YFSETQ. Trimming cost V 0 bases and J 0 bases, with 10 bases left between them. The CDR3 length is 15 residues. CDR3 bases: TGCGCCAGCAGCTTGGATTCTTACAACTCCTACGAGCAGTACTTC. Translating gives CASSLDSYNSYEQYF.

In DNA, the CDR3 is TGTGCCAGCAGCGGATCGCGGGGGGGCGCCTACAATGAGCAGTTCTTC. Its translation is CASSGSRGGAYNEQFF. The rearrangement uses TRBV7-9 and TRBJ2-1; 9 bases are shared with TRBD2. Unmatched junction bases numbered 7, after V lost 5 bases and J lost 2 bases. The CDR3 runs to 16 residues. Germline V gene data show CDR1 as SEHNR and CDR2 as FQNEAQ (reference sequence).

This clone was seen a handful of times. The rearrangement joins TRBV18 to TRBJ1-5, with TRBD1 identical over 7 bases. The germline CDR1 and CDR2 sequences are KGHSH and LQKENI. V lost 8 bases, J lost 6 bases, and 13 bases stayed unmatched. This CDR3 comprises 15 residues. Here the CDR3 reads CASTQGGLRSQPQHF. The CDR3 coding sequence is TGTGCCAGCACCCAGGGGGGATTGCGGTCTCAGCCCCAGCATTTT.

This chain uses TRBV11-2 with TRBJ2-5, with D perhaps matching TRBD2 (5 bases). This CDR3 contains 15 residues. Germline loops: CDR1 SGHAT, CDR2 FQNNGV. The V end was cut by 0 bases, the J end by 2 bases, with 10 bases between. The CDR3 sequence is CASSLEGEQQETQYF. In DNA, the CDR3 is TGTGCCAGCAGCTTAGAGGGAGAACAACAAGAGACCCAGTACTTC.